The following is a T cell receptor (beta chain) sequence with its context. What it binds is not known. Germline loops: CDR1 SEHNR, CDR2 FQNEAQ (reference sequence). V shed 2 bases, J shed 3 bases, and the junction held 2 bases outside the gene matches. The CDR3 runs to 14 residues. The repertoire was sequenced with immunoSEQ multiplex PCR; TCRdb's copy has only in-frame clones and lacks some. The sample has 77,000 or so clones; 70% to 85% are singletons. The data were taken from a study of OX40 agonist ivuxolimab in advanced cancers. The study, taken as a whole, reports: Some nonresponders likewise displayed low normalized T-cell clonal expansion.

Here the sequenced sample was CD4+ or CD8+ T cells sorted from blood, taken in a trial of the OX40 agonist ivuxolimab. V gene TRBV7-9 combines with J gene TRBJ1-2; 8 nucleotides match TRBD1. The receptor was isolated from an adult with an advanced solid tumor such as melanoma, head and neck, liver or kidney cancer. This chain's CDR3 is CASSLTTGDYGYTF. For the CDR3, the DNA is TGTGCCAGCAGCTTAACGACAGGGGACTATGGCTACACCTTC.